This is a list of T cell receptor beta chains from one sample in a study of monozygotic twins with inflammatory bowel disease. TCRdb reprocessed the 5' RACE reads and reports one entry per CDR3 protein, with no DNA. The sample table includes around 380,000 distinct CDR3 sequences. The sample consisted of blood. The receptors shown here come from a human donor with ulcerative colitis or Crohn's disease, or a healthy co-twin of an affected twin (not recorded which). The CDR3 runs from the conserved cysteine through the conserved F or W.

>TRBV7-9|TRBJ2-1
CASIAASYNEQFF
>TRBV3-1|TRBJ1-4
CASSHKLANEKLFF
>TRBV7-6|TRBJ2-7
CASSSTGHFSYEQYF
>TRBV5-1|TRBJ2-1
CASSQGLAGVLGNEQFF
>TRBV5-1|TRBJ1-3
CASSGGTGGSGNTIYF
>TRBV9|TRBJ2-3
CASSAGLAGLNTQYF
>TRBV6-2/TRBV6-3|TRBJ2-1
CASSSSWGSYNEQFF
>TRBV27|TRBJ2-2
CASSFRQGVNTGELFF
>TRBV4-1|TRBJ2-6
CASSQDPPGAGANVLTF
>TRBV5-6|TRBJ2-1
CASSFGAAGGNEQFF
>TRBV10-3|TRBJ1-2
CAIKGGLDYGYTF
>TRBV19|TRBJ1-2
CASSTNPGQGIYGYTF
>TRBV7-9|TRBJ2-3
CASSGANTDTQYF
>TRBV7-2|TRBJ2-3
CASSPGTRSSTDTQYF
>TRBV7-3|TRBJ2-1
CASSLRVGDEQFF
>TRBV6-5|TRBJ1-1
CASSQGSGLAFF
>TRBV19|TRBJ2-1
CASSTQLAGVEQFF
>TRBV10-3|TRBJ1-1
CAISNVRNEAFF
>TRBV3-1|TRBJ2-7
CASSLTLSEQYF
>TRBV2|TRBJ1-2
CASRPGGRSYGYTF
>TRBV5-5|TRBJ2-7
CASSTRDRTYEQYF
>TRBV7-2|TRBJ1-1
CASSLMVPREAFF
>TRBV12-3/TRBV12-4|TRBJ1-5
CASRKGLGGQPQHF
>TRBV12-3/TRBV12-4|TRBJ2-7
CASNLHGVGPYEQYF
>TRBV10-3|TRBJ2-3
CAISEGLAGHTDTQYF